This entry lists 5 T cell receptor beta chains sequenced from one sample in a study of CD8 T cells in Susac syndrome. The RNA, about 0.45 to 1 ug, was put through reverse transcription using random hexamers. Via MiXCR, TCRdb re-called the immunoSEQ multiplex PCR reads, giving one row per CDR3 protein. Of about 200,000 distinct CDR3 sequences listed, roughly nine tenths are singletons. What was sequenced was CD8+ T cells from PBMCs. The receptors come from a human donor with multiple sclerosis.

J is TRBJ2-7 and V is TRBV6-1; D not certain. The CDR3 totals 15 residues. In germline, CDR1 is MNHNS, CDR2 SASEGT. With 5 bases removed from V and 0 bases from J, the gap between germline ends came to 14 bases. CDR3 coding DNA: TGTGCCAGCAGTACCCGACACCCCAGCTCCTACGAGCAGTACTTC. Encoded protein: CASSTRHPSSYEQYF.

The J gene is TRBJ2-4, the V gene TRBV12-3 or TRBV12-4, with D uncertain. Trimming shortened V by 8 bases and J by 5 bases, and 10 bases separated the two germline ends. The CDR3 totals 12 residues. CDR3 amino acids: CASAGPQNIQYF. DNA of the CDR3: TGTGCCAGCGCCGGGCCCCAAAACATTCAGTACTTC.

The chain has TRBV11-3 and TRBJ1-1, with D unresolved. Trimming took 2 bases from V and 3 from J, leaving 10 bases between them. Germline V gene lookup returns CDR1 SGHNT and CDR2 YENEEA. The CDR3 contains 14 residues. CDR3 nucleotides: TGTGCCAGCAGCTTAATGAGTGGGGACACTGAAGCTTTCTTT. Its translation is CASSLMSGDTEAFF.

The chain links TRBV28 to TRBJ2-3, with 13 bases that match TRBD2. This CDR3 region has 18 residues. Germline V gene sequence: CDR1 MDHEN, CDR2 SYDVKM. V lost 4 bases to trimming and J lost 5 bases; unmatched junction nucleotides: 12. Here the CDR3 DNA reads TGTGCCAGCAGTTCCCACCTACTAGCGGGAGGGCCAGTAGATACGCAGTATTTT. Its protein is CASSSHLLAGGPVDTQYF.

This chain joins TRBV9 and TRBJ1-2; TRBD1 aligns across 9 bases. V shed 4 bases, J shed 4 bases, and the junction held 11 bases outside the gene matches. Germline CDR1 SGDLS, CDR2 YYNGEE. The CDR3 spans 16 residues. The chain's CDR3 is CASSPHEGQGTYGYTF. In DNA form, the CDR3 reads TGTGCCAGCAGCCCTCACGAGGGACAGGGAACCTATGGCTACACCTTC.